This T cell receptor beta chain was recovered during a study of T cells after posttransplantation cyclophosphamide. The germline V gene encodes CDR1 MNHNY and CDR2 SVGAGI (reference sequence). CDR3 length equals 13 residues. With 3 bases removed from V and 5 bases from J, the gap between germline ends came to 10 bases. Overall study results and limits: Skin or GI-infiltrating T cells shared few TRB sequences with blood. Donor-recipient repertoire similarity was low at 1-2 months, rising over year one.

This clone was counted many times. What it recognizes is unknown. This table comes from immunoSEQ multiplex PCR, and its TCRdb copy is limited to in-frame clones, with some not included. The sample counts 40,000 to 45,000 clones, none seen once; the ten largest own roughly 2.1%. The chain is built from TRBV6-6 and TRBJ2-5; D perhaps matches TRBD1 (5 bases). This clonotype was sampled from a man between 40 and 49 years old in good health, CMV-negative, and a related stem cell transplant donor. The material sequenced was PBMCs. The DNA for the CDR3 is TGTGCCAGCAGTTATACAGGCGCGGAGACCCAGTACTTC. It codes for CASSYTGAETQYF.